A selection of T cell receptor beta chains follows, all from one sample in a study of T-cell memory formation after mild COVID-19. TCRdb re-derived calls from the 5' RACE reads in MiXCR, one entry per CDR3 protein. The table lists 450,000 to 650,000 distinct CDR3 sequences, less than 25% of them singletons, with about 8.7% in the top ten. What was sequenced was PBMCs or a T cell subset sorted from them (not recorded which). These receptors were obtained from an adult woman who had mild COVID-19 (a few samples of this study predate the infection). Cell type and time point are not known. The CDR3 runs from the conserved cysteine through the conserved F or W.

>TRBV10-3
CAISLGRERSNEQFF
>TRBV10-3
CAISEGGNQETQYF
>TRBV6-2/TRBV6-3
CASSFPGSVNTEAFF
>TRBV5-6
CASSFGVGGELFF
>TRBV6-5
CASSYGGELFF
>TRBV5-5
CASSLWPDREEGYTF
>TRBV11-2
CASSLGGLATQYF
>TRBV19
CASSVKESGEQFF
>TRBV19
CASHFRDRGFGQPQHF
>TRBV2
CASRGDSYGYTF
>TRBV3-1
CASSLEALHNEQFF
>TRBV3-1
CASSFAGDLSTDTQYF
>TRBV9
CASSPGDPGDEQFF
>TRBV18
CASSPRTGGVKDSNTEAFF
>TRBV7-9
CASSRLGSRGSSNYGYTF
>TRBV5-1
CASFKSGTGTDTQYF
>TRBV6-1
CASRLAGLGDTQYF
>TRBV5-1
CASSPPGQGEETQYF
>TRBV4-2
CASSQDAVGWGNQPQHF
>TRBV7-2
CASSLATGGGTEAFF
>TRBV27
CASSIYPGQGLEQFF
>TRBV4-2
CASSRRLADNEQFF
>TRBV9
CASSARQGLPDTQYF
>TRBV5-1
CASRASVSSTDTQYF
>TRBV29-1
CSAAWGIGNTIYF
>TRBV24-1
CATSEQDIGDNEQFF
>TRBV7-9
CASNLGLAHEQFF
>TRBV27
CASSFISFGTVTGELFF
>TRBV18
CASSPPNPRGDTQYF
>TRBV7-9
CASSPRRGNEQYF
>TRBV10-3
CAISDFGQGYSDEQYF
>TRBV4-3
CASSQDSYGYEQYF
>TRBV6-2/TRBV6-3
CASKGSGHNEQFF
>TRBV15
CATSRDFGGYEQYF
>TRBV4-1
CASSQDRQGANYGYTF
>TRBV12-3/TRBV12-4
CASSFFPTDTQYF
>TRBV20-1
CSAKGLSEQFF
>TRBV12-3/TRBV12-4
CASSLVWTGVGYTF
>TRBV14
CASSQDYLKKGYTF
>TRBV12-3/TRBV12-4
CASSLQGAFEKLFF
>TRBV12-3/TRBV12-4
CASSSVAGGYGYTF
>TRBV23-1
CAGLGQGVRETQYF
>TRBV6-5
CASSSLPYNSPLHF
>TRBV2
CASSEGGTGAYEQYF
>TRBV20-1
CSAIPTRSYEQYF
>TRBV12-5
CASGSSSTYEQYF
>TRBV29-1
CSLKAGRGNTEAFF
>TRBV5-1
CASSTMGQETQYF
>TRBV12-3/TRBV12-4
CASSPRDPKRGTQYF
>TRBV9
CASSVGGSGDNEQFF
>TRBV29-1
CSVTDWDSLSYGYTF
>TRBV25-1
CASSRRGGYEQYF